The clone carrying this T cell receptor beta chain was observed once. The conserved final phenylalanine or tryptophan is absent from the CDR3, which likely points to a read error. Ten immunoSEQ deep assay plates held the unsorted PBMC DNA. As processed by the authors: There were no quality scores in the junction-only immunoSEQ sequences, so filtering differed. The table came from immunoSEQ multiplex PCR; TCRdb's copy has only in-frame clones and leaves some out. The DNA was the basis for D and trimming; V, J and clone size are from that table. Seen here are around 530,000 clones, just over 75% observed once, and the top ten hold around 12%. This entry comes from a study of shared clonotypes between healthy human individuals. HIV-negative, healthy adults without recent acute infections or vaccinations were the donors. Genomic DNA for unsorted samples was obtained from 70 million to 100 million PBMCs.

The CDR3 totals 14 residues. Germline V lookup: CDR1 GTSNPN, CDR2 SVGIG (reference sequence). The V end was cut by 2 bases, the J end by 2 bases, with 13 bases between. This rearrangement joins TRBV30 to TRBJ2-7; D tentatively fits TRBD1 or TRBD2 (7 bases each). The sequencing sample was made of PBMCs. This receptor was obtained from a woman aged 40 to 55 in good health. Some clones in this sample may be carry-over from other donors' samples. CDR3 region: CAWSRQGLTYEQYS. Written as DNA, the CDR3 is TGTGCCTGGAGTAGACAGGGACTAACCTACGAGCAGTACTCC.